The clone carrying this TCR beta chain was picked up a small number of times. No antigen is known for it. TCRdb reprocessed the RT-PCR reads via MiXCR and lists one record per CDR3 protein. Here the sample spans 650,000 to 700,000 distinct CDR3 sequences, approximately 14% being singletons. These data come from a study of response to subunit inactivated influenza vaccine. The CDR3 runs to 13 residues. The germline gives CDR1 DFQATT, CDR2 SNEGSKA (reference sequence). Trimming took 6 bases from V and 0 from J, leaving 9 bases between them. Study-level results: After each seasonal influenza vaccination, few new T cells are recruited, the authors suggested.

J is TRBJ1-5 and V is TRBV20-1, with unresolved D. The clonotype originates from a man aged 50 to 59 who received an inactivated influenza vaccine. The input for sequencing was PBMCs from blood, taken about 12 days after vaccination. The CDR3 here is CSARLDSNQPQHF. The CDR3, as DNA: TGCAGTGCCAGACTAGATAGCAATCAGCCCCAGCATTTT.